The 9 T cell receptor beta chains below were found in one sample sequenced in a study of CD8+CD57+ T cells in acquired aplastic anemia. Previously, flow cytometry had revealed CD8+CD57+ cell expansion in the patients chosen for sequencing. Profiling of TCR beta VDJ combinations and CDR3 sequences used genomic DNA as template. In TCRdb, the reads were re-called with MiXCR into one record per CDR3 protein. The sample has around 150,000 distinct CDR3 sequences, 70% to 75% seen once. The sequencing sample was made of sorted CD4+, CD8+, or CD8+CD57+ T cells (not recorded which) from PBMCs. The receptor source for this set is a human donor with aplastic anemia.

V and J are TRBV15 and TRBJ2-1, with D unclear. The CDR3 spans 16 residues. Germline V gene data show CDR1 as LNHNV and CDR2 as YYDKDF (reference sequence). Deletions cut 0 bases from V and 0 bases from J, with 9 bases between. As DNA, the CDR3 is TGTGCCACCAGCAGAGAGGGCCCGGGCTCCTACAATGAGCAGTTCTTC. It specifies CATSREGPGSYNEQFF. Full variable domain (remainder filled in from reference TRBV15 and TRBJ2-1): DAMVIQNPRYQVTQFGKPVTLSCSQTLNHNVMYWYQQKSSQAPKLLFHYYDKDFNNEADTPDNFQSRRPNTSFCFLDIRSPGLGDTAMYLCATSREGPGSYNEQFFGPGTRLTVL.

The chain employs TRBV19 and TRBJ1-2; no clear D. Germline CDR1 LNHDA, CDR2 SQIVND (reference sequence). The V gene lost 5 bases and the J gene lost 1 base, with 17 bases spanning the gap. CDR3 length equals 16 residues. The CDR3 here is CASSLGPGNSNYGYTF. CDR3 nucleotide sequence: TGTGCCAGTAGTTTGGGTCCGGGGAACAGTAACTATGGCTACACCTTC.

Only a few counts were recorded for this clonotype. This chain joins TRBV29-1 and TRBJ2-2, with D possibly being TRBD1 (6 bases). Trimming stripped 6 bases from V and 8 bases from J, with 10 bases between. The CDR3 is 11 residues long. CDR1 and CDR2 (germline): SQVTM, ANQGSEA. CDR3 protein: CSVYRAGELFF. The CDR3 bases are TGCAGCGTCTACAGGGCAGGGGAGCTGTTTTTT.

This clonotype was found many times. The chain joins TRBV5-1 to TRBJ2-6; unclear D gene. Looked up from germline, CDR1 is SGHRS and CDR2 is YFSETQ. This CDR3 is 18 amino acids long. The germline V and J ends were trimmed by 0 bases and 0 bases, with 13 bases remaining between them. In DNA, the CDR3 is TGCGCCAGCAGCTTGGGGGCGGTCCACGTCTCTGGGGCCAACGTCCTGACTTTC. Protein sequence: CASSLGAVHVSGANVLTF. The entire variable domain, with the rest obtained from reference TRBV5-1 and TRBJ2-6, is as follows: KAGVTQTPRYLIKTRGQQVTLSCSPISGHRSVSWYQQTPGQGLQFLFEYFSETQRNKGNFPGRFSGRQFSNSRSEMNVSTLELGDSALYLCASSLGAVHVSGANVLTFGAGSRLTVL.

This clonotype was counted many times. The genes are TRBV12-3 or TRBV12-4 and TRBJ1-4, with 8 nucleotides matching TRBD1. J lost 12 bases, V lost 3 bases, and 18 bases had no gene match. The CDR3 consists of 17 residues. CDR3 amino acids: CASSLLVGQGILGELFF. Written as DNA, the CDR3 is TGTGCCAGCAGTTTGTTGGTTGGACAGGGCATACTCGGGGAACTGTTTTTT.

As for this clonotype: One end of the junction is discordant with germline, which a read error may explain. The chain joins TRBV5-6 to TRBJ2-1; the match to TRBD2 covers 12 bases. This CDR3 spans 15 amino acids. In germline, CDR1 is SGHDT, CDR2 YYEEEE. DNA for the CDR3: TGCGCCAGCAGCTTTGGACTAGCGGGGCGCAATGAGCAGTTCTTC. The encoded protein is CASSFGLAGRNEQFF.

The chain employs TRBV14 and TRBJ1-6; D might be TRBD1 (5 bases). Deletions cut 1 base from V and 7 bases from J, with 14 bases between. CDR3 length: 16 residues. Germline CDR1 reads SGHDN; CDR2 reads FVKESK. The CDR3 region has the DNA TGTGCCAGCAGCCAAGTCCCTCCAGGGTCGAATTCACCCCTCCACTTT. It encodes CASSQVPPGSNSPLHF.

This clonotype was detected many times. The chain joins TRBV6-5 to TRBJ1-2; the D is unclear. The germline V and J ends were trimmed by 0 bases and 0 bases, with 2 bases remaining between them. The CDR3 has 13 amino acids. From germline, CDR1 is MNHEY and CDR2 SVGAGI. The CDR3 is CASSYSPNYGYTF. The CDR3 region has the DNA TGTGCCAGCAGTTACTCCCCTAACTATGGCTACACCTTC.

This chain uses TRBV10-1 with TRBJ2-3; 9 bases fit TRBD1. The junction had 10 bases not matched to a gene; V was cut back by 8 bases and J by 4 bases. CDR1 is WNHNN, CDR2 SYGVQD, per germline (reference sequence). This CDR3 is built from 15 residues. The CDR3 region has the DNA TGCGCCAGCGTGGAAGACAGGGGGTCCTCAGATACGCAGTATTTT. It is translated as CASVEDRGSSDTQYF.